One and the same sample provided the 23 T cell receptor beta chains below, sequenced in a study of T-cell reconstitution after alpha-beta-depleted transplantation in children. A library of TCRbeta sequences, prepared with unique molecular identifiers, was generated. TCRdb processed the PCR reads anew with MiXCR; each CDR3 protein has one entry. The table includes about 250,000 distinct CDR3 sequences, roughly a quarter detected once. Sequencing was performed on PBMCs, mostly from graft donor cells, taken 360 days after TCRalphabeta/CD19-depleted stem cell transplant. The receptor source for this set is a female patient between 2 and 15 years old who had a stem cell transplant for congenital amegakaryocytic thrombocytopenia, so the T cells may come from the graft donor.

The chain recombines TRBV2 with TRBJ2-3; 7 nucleotides match TRBD1. The V segment lost 8 bases and the J segment 6 bases; nucleotides outside the gene matches: 11. CDR1 and CDR2 (germline): SNHLY, FYNNEI. CDR3 length: 14 residues. The CDR3 DNA is TGTGCCAGCCGATTGTACAGGGGAGCGGATACGCAGTATTTT. This codes for CASRLYRGADTQYF. The full variable domain, completed using reference TRBV2 and TRBJ2-3, is EPEVTQTPSHQVTQMGQEVILRCVPISNHLYFYWYRQILGQKVEFLVSFYNNEISEKSEIFDDQFSVERPDGSNFTLKIRSTKLEDSAMYFCASRLYRGADTQYFGPGTRLTVL.

The chain carries TRBV29-1 and TRBJ1-4; no definite D call. Deletions cut 4 bases from V and 8 bases from J, with 11 bases between. The CDR3 is made up of 12 amino acids. CDR1 SQVTM and CDR2 ANQGSEA come from the germline V gene. The CDR3 bases are TGCAGCGTTGCCCACAATGGGGAAAAACTGTTTTTT. Encoded protein: CSVAHNGEKLFF.

V usage is TRBV7-8 and J usage is TRBJ1-1; tentative D call: TRBD1 (5 bases). This CDR3 is 14 amino acids long. V lost 5 bases and J lost 4, with 14 bases in between. Germline loops: CDR1 SGHVS, CDR2 FQNEAQ. This CDR3 is CASSPIPGLTEAFF. For the CDR3, the DNA is TGTGCCAGCAGCCCCATTCCAGGGCTCACTGAAGCTTTCTTT.

V is TRBV11-2 and J is TRBJ2-3; unclear D gene. Per germline, CDR1 SGHAT and CDR2 FQNNGV. V shed 1 base and J shed 6 bases, with 8 bases lying between them. The CDR3 is 13 residues long. CDR3 DNA: TGTGCCAGCAGCTTAGGGACCTCCGATACGCAGTATTTT. Protein: CASSLGTSDTQYF.

V and J are TRBV10-3 and TRBJ2-1, with 12 bases identical to TRBD2. The germline gives CDR1 ENHRY, CDR2 SYGVKD. The V gene end was trimmed by 6 bases and the J gene end by 7 bases; junction bases not matched to a gene: 7. CDR3 size: 15 residues. The CDR3 is CAISDLAGGLNEQFF. CDR3 nucleotide sequence: TGTGCCATCAGCGATCTAGCGGGGGGGTTGAATGAGCAGTTCTTC.

This clonotype was observed a few times. The V call is TRBV15, the J call TRBJ2-7; TRBD1 matches at 7 bases. Germline assignment: CDR1 LNHNV and CDR2 YYDKDF (reference sequence). The CDR3 is 13 residues long. V was pared by 1 base and J by 3 bases, with 0 bases of the junction left unmatched. CDR3 residues: CATSRGTGYEQYF. CDR3 bases: TGTGCCACCAGCAGAGGGACAGGCTACGAGCAGTACTTC.

This clonotype has more than one count but fewer than ten. This chain connects TRBV3-1 to TRBJ2-1, with 8 positions matching TRBD2. This CDR3 comprises 16 residues. After removal of 0 bases from V and 3 bases from J, the junction contained 4 bases not matched to a gene. Per the germline V gene, CDR1 is LGHDT and CDR2 is YNNKEL (reference sequence). CDR3 in amino acids: CASSQESRGGYNEQFF. CDR3 coding DNA: TGTGCCAGCAGCCAAGAGAGTCGGGGGGGCTACAATGAGCAGTTCTTC.

Turning to this clonotype: It is unclear where the CDR3 begins or ends on the DNA, so no DNA is shown, and the CDR3 is as TCRdb lists it. This chain joins TRBV12-3 or TRBV12-4 and TRBJ1-6; the table's D call of TRBD1 was not tested on the DNA. The CDR3 contains 14 residues when both ends are counted. The CDR3 here is CASSSSAGGRRLHF.

This chain links TRBV13 with TRBJ2-1; 9 bases fit TRBD1. The CDR3 spans 15 residues. J was trimmed by 0 bases and V by 6 bases; bases with no gene match: 3. CDR1 is PRHDT and CDR2 is FYEKMQ in the germline V gene (reference sequence). This chain's CDR3 is CASSRTGDSYNEQFF. CDR3 DNA sequence: TGTGCCAGCAGTCGGACAGGGGACTCCTACAATGAGCAGTTCTTC.

This clonotype was picked up a small number of times. The chain employs TRBV5-4 and TRBJ2-1; D is unresolved. CDR3 length: 12 residues. Germline CDR1 SGHNT, CDR2 YYREEE (reference sequence). Trimming removed 3 bases from V and 7 bases from J, with 8 bases in between. CDR3 DNA sequence: TGTGCCAGCAGCTCGCCTGAGAATGAGCAGTTCTTC. It is translated as CASSSPENEQFF.

The chain is built from TRBV4-1 and TRBJ1-5, with 9 bases that match TRBD1. Germline CDR1 reads MGHRA; CDR2 reads YSYEKL. The V gene end was trimmed by 0 bases and the J gene end by 1 base; junction bases not matched to a gene: 4. The CDR3 covers 17 residues. DNA of the CDR3: TGCGCCAGCAGCCAAGACTACGGGACAGGGAGCAATCAGCCCCAGCATTTT. Translated, it gives CASSQDYGTGSNQPQHF.

This clonotype was seen at least ten times. The chain recombines TRBV20-1 with TRBJ2-3; a possible D gene is TRBD2 (6 bases). V lost 3 bases and J 1 base, leaving 11 bases between the germline ends. This CDR3 comprises 14 residues. CDR1 and CDR2 (germline): DFQATT, SNEGSKA (reference sequence). CDR3 sequence (DNA): TGCAGTGCTAGTTCCTGGGGGGGCACAGATACGCAGTATTTT. Translating it yields CSASSWGGTDTQYF.

As to this clonotype: A read error may produce the germline difference seen at one junction end. The chain uses TRBV28 and TRBJ2-5; D possibly corresponds to TRBD2 (6 bases). This CDR3 contains 13 residues. CDR1 and CDR2 from the germline V gene are MDHEN and SYDVKM. This CDR3 reads CVSRESEQETQYF. CDR3 sequence (DNA): TGTGTCAGCCGGGAGTCGGAACAAGAGACCCAGTACTTC.

This sequence joins TRBV5-1 and TRBJ2-7; D may be TRBD1 or TRBD2 (6 bases each). Germline V gene lookup returns CDR1 SGHRS and CDR2 YFSETQ. This CDR3 has 14 amino acids. Trimming cost V 2 bases and J 5 bases, with 14 bases left between them. The CDR3 nucleotides are TGCGCCAGCAGCTTACAGGGAGGTGAGGACGAGCAGTACTTC. Its translation: CASSLQGGEDEQYF.

In the case of this clonotype: Given a much more abundant clone one base away, this may be a read error. V usage is TRBV2 and J usage is TRBJ2-2; D is unresolved. Germline V gene lookup returns CDR1 SNHLY and CDR2 FYNNEI. The CDR3 totals 12 residues. Here the CDR3 DNA reads TGTGCCGGCAGTGACCTCCCCGGGGAGCTGTTTTTT. Protein sequence: CAGSDLPGELFF.

J is TRBJ2-7 and V is TRBV20-1; D ambiguous. Trimming stripped 6 bases from V and 5 bases from J, with 8 bases between. CDR3 length equals 10 residues. Germline V gene data show CDR1 as DFQATT and CDR2 as SNEGSKA (reference sequence). The chain's CDR3 is CSARIDEQYF. The DNA for the CDR3 is TGCAGTGCCCGTATTGACGAGCAGTACTTC.

In its sample, this clonotype was seen a few times. The genes are TRBV28 and TRBJ1-5, with 10 bases that match TRBD1. After removal of 7 bases from V and 0 bases from J, the junction contained 9 bases not matched to a gene. This CDR3 has 17 residues. Germline V gene data show CDR1 as MDHEN and CDR2 as SYDVKM. CDR3 DNA sequence: TGTGCCAGCACACCGGGACAGGGGAGTTATAGCAATCAGCCCCAGCATTTT. Translating it yields CASTPGQGSYSNQPQHF.

The chain recombines TRBV20-1 with TRBJ2-7; 8 positions match TRBD2. The J segment lost 2 bases and the V segment lost 5 bases, leaving 8 bases of the junction unmatched. CDR1 and CDR2 from the germline V gene are DFQATT and SNEGSKA (reference sequence). This CDR3 comprises 14 residues. CDR3 region: CSAARDGGAYEQYF. The CDR3 DNA reads as TGCAGTGCTGCCCGAGACGGGGGGGCCTACGAGCAGTACTTC.

V usage is TRBV7-2 and J usage is TRBJ2-7; D remains ambiguous. The CDR3 is 13 amino acids. The V end lost 1 base, the J end lost 3 bases, and 7 bases lay between the germline ends. CDR1 and CDR2 from the germline V gene are SGHTA and FQGNSA. Written as DNA, the CDR3 is TGTGCCAGCAGCTTAGACTTTATCTACGAGCAGTACTTC. Protein: CASSLDFIYEQYF. Full variable domain (remainder filled in from reference TRBV7-2 and TRBJ2-7): GAGVSQSPSNKVTEKGKDVELRCDPISGHTALYWYRQSLGQGLEFLIYFQGNSAPDKSGLPSDRFSAERTGGSVSTLTIQRTQQEDSAVYLCASSLDFIYEQYFGPGTRLTVT.

The chain joins TRBV10-3 to TRBJ2-3, with TRBD1 identical over 7 bases. V lost 3 bases and J lost 2; bases outside the gene matches: 8. The V gene's germline CDR1 is ENHRY and CDR2 SYGVKD. The CDR3 consists of 16 residues. Here the CDR3 reads CAISDLLQGPTDTQYF. In DNA, the CDR3 is TGTGCCATCAGTGATCTTCTACAGGGGCCCACAGATACGCAGTATTTT.

This clonotype has a handful of counts. The genes are TRBV5-1 and TRBJ2-1; 8 bases line up with TRBD1. V shed 4 bases and J 4 bases; nucleotides not matched to a gene: 13. Germline V gene sequence: CDR1 SGHRS, CDR2 YFSETQ. The CDR3 spans 17 residues. CDR3 bases: TGCGCCAGCAGCATCGGACAGGGAGAGCCTTTTTACAATGAGCAGTTCTTC. Protein: CASSIGQGEPFYNEQFF.

This clonotype came up once. The gene calls are TRBV5-1 and TRBJ2-7, with a weak D call TRBD1 (6 bases). The CDR3 length is 14 residues. CDR1 is SGHRS and CDR2 is YFSETQ in the germline V gene. V lost 1 base to trimming and J lost 5 bases, with 13 bases between them. The CDR3, as DNA: TGCGCCAGCAGCTTGTCGCAGGGGCTACACGAGCAGTACTTC. Protein sequence: CASSLSQGLHEQYF.

The gene calls are TRBV12-3 or TRBV12-4 and TRBJ2-7, with 10 positions matching TRBD1. The CDR3 covers 17 residues. With V trimmed by 4 bases and J by 0 bases, 9 bases remained unmatched. The CDR3 loop reads CASSSYLGQGSSYEQYF. The CDR3 DNA is TGTGCCAGCAGTTCATACTTGGGACAGGGGAGCTCCTACGAGCAGTACTTC.